Listed below are T cell receptor beta chains from one sample, sequenced in a study of T cell changes during pregnancy in multiple sclerosis. The protocol was immunoSEQ multiplex PCR, while the TCRdb copy is restricted to in-frame clones and leaves out a portion. The sample yields more than 75,000 clones, approximately 92% seen once. The sample consisted of peripheral blood, taken in the first trimester of pregnancy. The receptors were sampled from a female donor with multiple sclerosis, enrolled in a pregnancy study. CDR3s include the opening cysteine and the closing phenylalanine or tryptophan. A D gene is named only where the DNA matches it firmly.

V: TRBV5-1
J: TRBJ2-7
D: -
DNA: TGCGCCAGCAGCTTGGCCATGGTTCCCGCGCGGGTCGGCATGCCCAGATCCTACGAGCAGTACTTC
CDR3: CASSLAMVPARVGMPRSYEQYF

V: TRBV28
J: TRBJ1-4
D: -
DNA: TGTGCCAGCAGTTTGGGGGGTTTGACTAATGAAAAACTGTTTTTT
CDR3: CASSLGGLTNEKLFF

V: TRBV5-4
J: TRBJ2-7
D: -
DNA: TGTGCCAGCAGCTCCCCAAGGGGGACATACCCCTACGAGCAGTACTTC
CDR3: CASSSPRGTYPYEQYF

V: TRBV4-2
J: TRBJ2-7
D: -
DNA: TGTGCCAGCAGCCAAGATCTGGCAGGGGCCTACGAGCAGTACTTC
CDR3: CASSQDLAGAYEQYF

V: TRBV27
J: TRBJ2-2
D: -
DNA: TGTGCCAGCAGTTCCTCGAGTAAGACCGGGGAGCTGTTTTTT
CDR3: CASSSSSKTGELFF

V: TRBV4-3
J: TRBJ1-2
D: -
DNA: TGCGCCAGCAGCCCACCTATGGGGACACCTAACTATGGCTACACCTTC
CDR3: CASSPPMGTPNYGYTF

V: TRBV4-3
J: TRBJ2-7
D: -
DNA: TGCGCCAGCAGCCTCGAGGTGGCCACTTCCTACGAGCAGTACTTC
CDR3: CASSLEVATSYEQYF

V: TRBV28
J: TRBJ2-7
D: -
DNA: TGTGCCAGCAGTTTAGTGGGGGCGGACGAGCAGTACTTC
CDR3: CASSLVGADEQYF

V: TRBV6-1
J: TRBJ1-4
D: -
DNA: TGTGCCAGCCGAGGGTACAATGAAAAACTGTTTTTT
CDR3: CASRGYNEKLFF

V: TRBV6-5
J: TRBJ1-2
D: TRBD1
DNA: TGTGCCAGCAGTACAACCCAACAGGGGTTATATGGCTACACCTTC
CDR3: CASSTTQQGLYGYTF